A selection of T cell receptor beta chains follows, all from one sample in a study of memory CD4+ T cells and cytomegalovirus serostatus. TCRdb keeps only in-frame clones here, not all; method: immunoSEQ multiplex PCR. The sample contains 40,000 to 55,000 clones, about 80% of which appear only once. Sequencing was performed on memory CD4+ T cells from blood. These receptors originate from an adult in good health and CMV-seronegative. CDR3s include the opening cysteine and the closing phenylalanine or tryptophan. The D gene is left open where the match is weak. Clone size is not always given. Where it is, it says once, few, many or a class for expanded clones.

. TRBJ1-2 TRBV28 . TGTGCCAGCAGTTTGGCCAGGGTGGGTTATGGCTACACCTTC CASSLARVGYGYTF
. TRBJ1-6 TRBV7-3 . TGTGCCAGCAGCCTAAACGGGGATTCACCCCTCCACTTT CASSLNGDSPLHF
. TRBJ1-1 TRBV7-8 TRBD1 TGTGCCAGCAGCTTAAGACAGGGGGAAACTGAAGCTTTCTTT CASSLRQGETEAFF
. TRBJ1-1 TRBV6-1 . TGTGCCAGCATGGTAGGCACTGAAGCTTTCTTT CASMVGTEAFF
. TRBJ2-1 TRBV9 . TGTGCCAGCAGTAGGACGGACAGACAATACAATGAGCAGTTCTTC CASSRTDRQYNEQFF
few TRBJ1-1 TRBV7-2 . TGTGCCAGCAGCTTAGGGACCCATGGCACTGAAGCTTTCTTT CASSLGTHGTEAFF
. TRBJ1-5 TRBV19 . TGTGCCAGTAGTTTTCGGACAGATTATAGCAATCAGCCCCAGCATTTT CASSFRTDYSNQPQHF
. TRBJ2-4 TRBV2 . TGTGCCAGCAGGGTACAGAGGGAGTCCATTCAGTACTTC CASRVQRESIQYF
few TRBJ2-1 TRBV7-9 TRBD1 TGTGCCAGCAGTATGACAGGGTTAGGTAACAATGAGCAGTTCTTC CASSMTGLGNNEQFF
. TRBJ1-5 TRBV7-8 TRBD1 TGTGCCAGCAGCTTAGCGCTAAGTCGACAGGGCGAGCAGCCCCAGCATTTT CASSLALSRQGEQPQHF
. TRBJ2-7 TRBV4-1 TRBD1 TGCGCCAGCAGCGGGACAGGGGGCTACGAGCAGTACTTC CASSGTGGYEQYF
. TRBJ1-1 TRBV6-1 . TGTGCCAGCGGGGGACAAATAAACACTGAAGCTTTCTTT CASGGQINTEAFF
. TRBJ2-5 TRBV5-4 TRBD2 TGTGCCAGCAGCATAAGCGGGGCCCAAGAGACCCAGTACTTC CASSISGAQETQYF
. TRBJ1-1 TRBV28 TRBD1 TGTGCCAGCAGTTCAAGGGCAGCCGGGACAGGGAGAACTGAAGCTTTCTTT CASSSRAAGTGRTEAFF
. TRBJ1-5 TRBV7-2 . TGTGCCAGCAGCAACAGGGAGGGCAATCAGCCCCAGCATTTT CASSNREGNQPQHF
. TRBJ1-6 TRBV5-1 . TGCGCCAGCAGCTTGTTCCAGGAGTCATATAATTCACCCCTCCACTTT CASSLFQESYNSPLHF
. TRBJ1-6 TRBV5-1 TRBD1 TGCGCCAGCAGCCCGTACCCCCGCCAGGGGGCCGAGGAGTCACCCCTCCACTTT CASSPYPRQGAEESPLHF
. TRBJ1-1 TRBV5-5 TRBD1 TGTGCCAGCAGCGTCGACAGGGGGCATGTAGCTTTCTTT CASSVDRGHVAFF
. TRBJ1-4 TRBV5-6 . TGTGCCAGCAGCTTGTTCTCAGGTCGGGGTAATGAAAAACTGTTTTTT CASSLFSGRGNEKLFF
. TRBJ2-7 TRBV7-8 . TGTGCCAGCAGCTTAACCGTCCTAGCAAACTCCTACGAGCAGTACTTC CASSLTVLANSYEQYF
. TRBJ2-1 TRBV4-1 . TGCGCCAGCAGCCAAGCCAACCTCGGGAGCCTATACAATGAGCAGTTCTTC CASSQANLGSLYNEQFF
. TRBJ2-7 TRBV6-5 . TGTGCCAGCAGTTACTCGGTTGCCAGGAACTCCTACGAGCAGTACTTC CASSYSVARNSYEQYF
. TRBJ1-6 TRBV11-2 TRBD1 TGTGCCAGCAGCGGACGACAGGGGGCATATTCACCCCTCCACTTT CASSGRQGAYSPLHF
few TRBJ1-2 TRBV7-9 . TGTGCCAGCAGCTTAATGGGCAGCATCTATGGCTACACCTTC CASSLMGSIYGYTF
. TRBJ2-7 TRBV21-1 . TGTGCCAGCTCCAGGGACACCTACGAGCAGTACTTC CASSRDTYEQYF
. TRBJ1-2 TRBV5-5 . TGTGCCAGCAGTTTTGACGGTGATTATGGCTACACCTTC CASSFDGDYGYTF
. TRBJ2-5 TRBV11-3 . TGTGCCAGCAGCGCCTGGGACCGTGGGGAGACCCAGTACTTC CASSAWDRGETQYF